This section outlines one T cell receptor (beta chain) sequence together with its context. This clonotype was seen only a few times. The antigen it recognizes is unknown. Base-call qualities are not available, and no considerably larger clone is one nucleotide away. Synthesis of TCR cDNA relied on 5'RACE template switching, a step that introduced a universal primer site along with unique molecular identifiers. cDNA synthesis was primed from both the TCR alpha and TCR beta constant segments. Two PCR steps were used to amplify libraries, with sample barcodes and sequencing adapters being added in the second step. Libraries were sequenced on Illumina HiSeq 2500 (2x100 bp) or NovaSeq (2x150 bp). The authors' analysis ran thus. Demultiplexing of reads and collapsing into UMI consensus sequences were performed with MIGEC, and V(D)J alignment was carried out with MiXCR. Using edgeR on replicate PBMC samples, clonotypes were called vaccine-responding if FDR was below 0.01 and the log2 fold change was above 5 up to day 15. Bulk clonotypes were assigned CD4 or CD8 identity according to which sequenced CD4 or CD8 repertoire held them at higher abundance. TCRdb ran its own pipeline on the public reads, namely fastp trimming at Q25 and MiXCR clone calling, and kept in-frame beta chains. Identical CDR3 protein sequences are pooled into one entry, listed with their most common genes and DNA. V and J calls and clone size were set by TCRdb, not the authors. For this sample there are approximately 510,000 distinct CDR3 sequences; just over 20% appear just once. The top ten clones comprise 16% of the sample.

The treatment or condition label on this specimen signifies: live attenuated yellow fever vaccine strain. Two biological replicates of bulk PBMCs were collected at each blood-draw timepoint. PBMCs were isolated from peripheral blood using a standard Ficoll-Paque protocol. TriZol was used to extract RNA from bulk PBMCs, from CD4 and CD8 fractions, and from dextramer-positive and dextramer-negative fractions. The data derive from a study of T cells after yellow fever vaccination (dated by TCRdb to 2018 to 2020). Study-level background: The SMART-Seq v4 Ultra Low Input RNA kit was used to prepare libraries from fractions with low cell numbers. Bulk TCR alpha and beta repertoires were sequenced longitudinally to track T-cell clones before and after primary and booster YFV17D yellow fever vaccination. Two healthy male donors, one aged 18 to 30 and one aged 30 to 40 years, were included in the cohort. Blood samples were taken at several timepoints before and after primary and secondary immunization, and bulk PBMC replicates and cell subsets were isolated. The study at large found these results: A small fraction of clonotypes appeared in both the CD4 and CD8 compartments, likely as a result of convergent recombination. The secondary T-cell response was weaker than the primary response but faster, peaking on day 5 instead of day 15. Computational filtering was needed because FACS-sorted repertoires could contain abundant contaminating clonotypes from the bulk population. After the booster, most clones that had expanded after primary vaccination were detected again (approximately 96% of CD4 and 70% to 90% of CD8), suggesting broad maintenance of memory. The study included only a couple of donors, which limits how far the findings can be generalized.

From the cysteine up to the phenylalanine, the CDR3 has a length of 14 residues. Just the 42-base CDR3 DNA is kept, in frame starting at base 1. The junction shows trimming of 3 bases on V and 3 bases on J, plus 13 bases between the germline ends. CDR1 and CDR2 are drawn from the germline V gene (reference sequence): DFQATT, SNEGSKA. The sequence was collected from a young man who received the YFV17D yellow fever vaccine. This specimen consisted of PBMCs, obtained roughly 20 days after the first yellow fever vaccination. The chain employs TRBV20-1 and TRBJ2-3, with the D gene not confidently named. Here is the DNA: TGCAGTGCTAGCCGCCAGCGATCAACAGATACGCAGTATTTT. This sequence encodes CSASRQRSTDTQYF.